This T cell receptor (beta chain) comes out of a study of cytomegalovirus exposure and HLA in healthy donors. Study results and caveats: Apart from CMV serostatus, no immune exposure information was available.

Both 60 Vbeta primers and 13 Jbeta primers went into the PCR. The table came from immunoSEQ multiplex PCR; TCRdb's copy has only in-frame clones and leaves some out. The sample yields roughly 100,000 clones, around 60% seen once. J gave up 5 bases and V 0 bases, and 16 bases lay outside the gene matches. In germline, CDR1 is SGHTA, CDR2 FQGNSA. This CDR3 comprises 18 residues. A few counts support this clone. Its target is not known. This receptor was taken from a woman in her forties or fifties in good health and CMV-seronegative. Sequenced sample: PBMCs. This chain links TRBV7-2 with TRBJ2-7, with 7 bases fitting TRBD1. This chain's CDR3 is CASSLAPDRPHGRHEQYF. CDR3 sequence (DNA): TGTGCCAGCAGCTTAGCGCCGGACAGGCCCCACGGCAGGCACGAGCAGTACTTC.